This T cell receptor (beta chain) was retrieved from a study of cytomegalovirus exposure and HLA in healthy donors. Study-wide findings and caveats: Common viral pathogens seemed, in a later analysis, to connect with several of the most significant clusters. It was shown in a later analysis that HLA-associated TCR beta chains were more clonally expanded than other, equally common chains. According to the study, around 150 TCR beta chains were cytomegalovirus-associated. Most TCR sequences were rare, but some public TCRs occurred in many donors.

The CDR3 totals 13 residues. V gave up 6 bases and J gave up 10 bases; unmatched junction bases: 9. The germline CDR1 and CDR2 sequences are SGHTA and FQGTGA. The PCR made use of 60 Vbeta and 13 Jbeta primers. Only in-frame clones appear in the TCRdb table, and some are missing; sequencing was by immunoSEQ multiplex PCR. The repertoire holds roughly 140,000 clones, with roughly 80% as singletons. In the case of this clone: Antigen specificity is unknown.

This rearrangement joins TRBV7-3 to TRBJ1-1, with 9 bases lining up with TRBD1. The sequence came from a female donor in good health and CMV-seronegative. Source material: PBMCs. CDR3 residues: CASSPDRGSGAFF. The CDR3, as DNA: TGTGCCAGCAGTCCCGACAGGGGGTCCGGAGCTTTCTTT.